This TCR beta chain was sequenced in a study of blood T cells in healthy people across ages. For the second PCR, which ran for roughly 6 to 11 cycles, a sample-barcoded 5' primer and a J-beta primer mix were used. TCRdb independently ran MiXCR on the 5' RACE reads; one entry per CDR3 protein. The top ten hold approximately 15% of the sample, which has hundreds of thousands of distinct CDR3 sequences, under 30% seen once. This clonotype was seen more than once but under ten times. Trimming pared 4 bases from V and 5 bases from J, leaving 17 bases between. Germline V gene lookup returns CDR1 SGHTA and CDR2 FQGNSA. This CDR3 contains 15 residues.

Source material: blood. J is TRBJ1-2 and V is TRBV7-2; a possible D gene is TRBD1 (6 bases). The source is a woman older than 75 in good health. The CDR3 loop is CASSSVGGPGYGYTF. The CDR3 DNA reads as TGTGCCAGCAGCTCCGTAGGGGGTCCAGGGTATGGCTACACCTTC.